The TCR beta chain described here comes from a study of cytomegalovirus exposure and HLA in healthy donors. General study results and limits: Usually a TCR sequence was rare, but some public TCRs were found in many donors. In vitro testing confirmed a few CMV-associated chains as specific for CMV antigens.

The CDR3 consists of 16 residues. Germline values: CDR1 LNHDA, CDR2 SQIVND (reference sequence). Trimming took 1 base from V and 4 from J; bases not matched to a gene: 6. TCRdb's table, derived via immunoSEQ multiplex PCR, lists solely in-frame clones and lacks some. The profile covers about 140,000 clones, with roughly 90% appearing a single time and roughly 0.7% taken by the ten largest. A roughly 130-subject validation cohort, separate from the approximately 670-subject first cohort, supplied the donors. This clone has a single count. Its antigen is unidentified. This sequence joins TRBV19 and TRBJ2-2; TRBD1 agrees at 7 bases. The sequenced material came from PBMCs. The TCR comes from a man younger than 30 in good health and CMV-seronegative. DNA for the CDR3: TGTGCCAGTAGTATAGGCCTCACAGGGGTCACCGGGGAGCTGTTTTTT. Protein product: CASSIGLTGVTGELFF.